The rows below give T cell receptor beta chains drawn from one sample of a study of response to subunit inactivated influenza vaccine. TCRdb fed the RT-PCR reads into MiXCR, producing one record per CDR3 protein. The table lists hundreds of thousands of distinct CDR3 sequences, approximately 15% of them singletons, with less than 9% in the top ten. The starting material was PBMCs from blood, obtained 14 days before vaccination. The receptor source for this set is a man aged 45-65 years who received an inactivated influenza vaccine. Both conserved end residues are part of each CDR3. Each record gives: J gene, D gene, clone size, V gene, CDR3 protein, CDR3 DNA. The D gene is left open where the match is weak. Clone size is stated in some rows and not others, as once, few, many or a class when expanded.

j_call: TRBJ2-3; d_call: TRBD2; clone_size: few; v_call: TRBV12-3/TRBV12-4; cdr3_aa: CASSPTSGGHTDTQYF; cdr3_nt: TGTGCCAGCAGCCCGACTAGCGGGGGCCACACAGATACGCAGTATTTT
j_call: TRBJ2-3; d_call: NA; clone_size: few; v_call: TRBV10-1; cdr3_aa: CASSEFYGGDTTDTQYF; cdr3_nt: TGCGCCAGCAGTGAGTTTTACGGGGGTGATACCACAGATACGCAGTATTTT
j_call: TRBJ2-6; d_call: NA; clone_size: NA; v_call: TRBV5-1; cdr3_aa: CASSLEVRLSGANVLTF; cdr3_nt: TGCGCCAGCAGCTTAGAAGTTAGACTCTCTGGGGCCAACGTCCTGACTTTC
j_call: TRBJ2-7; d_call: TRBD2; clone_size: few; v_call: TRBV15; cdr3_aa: CATSRDTGGLGEQYF; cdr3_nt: TGTGCCACCAGCAGAGACACGGGGGGGCTAGGTGAGCAGTACTTC
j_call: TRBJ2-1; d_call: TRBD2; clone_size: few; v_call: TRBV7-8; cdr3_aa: CASGGGVEQFF; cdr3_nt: TGTGCCAGTGGGGGGGGTGTTGAGCAGTTCTTC
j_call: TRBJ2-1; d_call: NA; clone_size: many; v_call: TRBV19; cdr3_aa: CASSSSISSYNEQFF; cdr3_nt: TGTGCCAGTAGTAGCTCCATAAGCTCCTACAATGAGCAGTTCTTC
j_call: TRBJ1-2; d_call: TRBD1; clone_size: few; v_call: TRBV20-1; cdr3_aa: CSANRGPNYGYTF; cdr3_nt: TGCAGTGCAAACAGGGGGCCTAACTATGGCTACACCTTC
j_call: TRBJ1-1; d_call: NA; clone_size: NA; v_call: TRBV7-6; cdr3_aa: CASSLYVGTEAFF; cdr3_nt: TGTGCCAGCAGCTTATATGTAGGCACTGAAGCTTTCTTT
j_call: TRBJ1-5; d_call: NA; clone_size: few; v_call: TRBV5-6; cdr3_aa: CASSSRGDYSNQPQHF; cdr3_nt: TGTGCCAGCAGCTCCCGGGGAGACTATAGCAATCAGCCCCAGCATTTT
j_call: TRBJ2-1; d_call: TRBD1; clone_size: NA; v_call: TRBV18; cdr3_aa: CASSPRQGRSYNEQFF; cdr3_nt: TGTGCCAGCTCACCGAGACAGGGGAGGTCCTACAATGAGCAGTTCTTC
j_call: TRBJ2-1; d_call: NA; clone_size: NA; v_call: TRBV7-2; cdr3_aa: CASSLVSRDTQQFF; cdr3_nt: TGTGCCAGCAGCTTAGTATCCCGGGACACGCAGCAGTTCTTC
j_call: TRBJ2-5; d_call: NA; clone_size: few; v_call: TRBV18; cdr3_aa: CASSPGSPQYF; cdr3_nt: TGTGCCAGCTCACCGGGGAGTCCCCAGTACTTC
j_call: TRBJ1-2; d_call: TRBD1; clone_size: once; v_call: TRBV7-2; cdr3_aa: CASSHLWTGGDGGYTF; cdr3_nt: TGTGCCAGCAGCCACCTTTGGACAGGGGGCGACGGTGGCTACACCTTC
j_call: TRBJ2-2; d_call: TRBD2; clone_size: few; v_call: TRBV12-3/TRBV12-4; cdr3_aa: CASSFGGSPGELFF; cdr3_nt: TGTGCCAGCAGTTTTGGCGGGAGCCCCGGGGAGCTGTTTTTT
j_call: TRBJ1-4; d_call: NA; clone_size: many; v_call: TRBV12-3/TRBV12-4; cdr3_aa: CASSLRQTLINEKLFF; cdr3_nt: TGTGCCAGCAGTTTAAGGCAGACCCTCATTAATGAAAAACTGTTTTTT
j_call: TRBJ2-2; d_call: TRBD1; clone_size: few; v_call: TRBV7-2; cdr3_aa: CASTLMGQVPGELFF; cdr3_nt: TGTGCCAGCACCCTTATGGGACAGGTCCCCGGGGAGCTGTTTTTT
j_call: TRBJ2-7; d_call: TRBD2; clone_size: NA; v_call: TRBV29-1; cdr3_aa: CSAGPGLAGDQYEQYF; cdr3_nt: TGCAGCGCGGGACCGGGACTAGCGGGAGATCAGTACGAGCAGTACTTC
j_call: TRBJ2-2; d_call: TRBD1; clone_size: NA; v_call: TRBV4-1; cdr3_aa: CASSQALLDRGLTGDLFF; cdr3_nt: TGCGCCAGCAGCCAAGCCTTGCTGGACAGGGGGCTCACCGGGGACCTGTTTTTT
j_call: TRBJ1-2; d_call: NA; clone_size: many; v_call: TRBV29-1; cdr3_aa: CSVTQGGYGYTF; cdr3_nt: TGCAGCGTGACCCAGGGAGGCTATGGCTACACCTTC
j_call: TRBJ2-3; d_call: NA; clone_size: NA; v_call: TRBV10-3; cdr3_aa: CAISESQGPQYF; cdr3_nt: TGTGCCATCAGTGAGTCCCAGGGACCCCAGTATTTT
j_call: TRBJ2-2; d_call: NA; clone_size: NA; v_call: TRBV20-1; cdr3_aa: CSAITSDFVGTGELFF; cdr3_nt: TGCAGTGCTATTACATCGGACTTTGTGGGCACCGGGGAGCTGTTTTTT
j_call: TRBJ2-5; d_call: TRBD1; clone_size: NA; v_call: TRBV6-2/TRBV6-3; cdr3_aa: CASSYPAGTVQETQYF; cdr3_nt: TGTGCCAGCAGTTACCCTGCCGGGACAGTACAAGAGACCCAGTACTTC
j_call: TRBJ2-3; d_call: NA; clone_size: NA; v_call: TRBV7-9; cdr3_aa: CASSRRASLFPDTQYF; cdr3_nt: TGTGCCAGCAGCCGAAGGGCTAGCTTATTTCCAGATACGCAGTATTTT
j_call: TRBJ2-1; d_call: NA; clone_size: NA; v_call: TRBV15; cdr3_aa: CATSREGLDSYNEQFF; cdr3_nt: TGTGCCACCAGCAGAGAAGGGTTGGATTCCTACAATGAGCAGTTCTTC
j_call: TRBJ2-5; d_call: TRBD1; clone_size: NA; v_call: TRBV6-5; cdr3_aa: CASSSWLGDREETQYF; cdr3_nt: TGTGCCAGCAGTTCCTGGCTCGGGGACAGGGAAGAGACCCAGTACTTC
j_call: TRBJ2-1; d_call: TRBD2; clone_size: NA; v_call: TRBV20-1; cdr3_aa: CSARRLSGGAEDEQFF; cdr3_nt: TGCAGTGCTCGACGACTCAGCGGGGGGGCCGAGGATGAGCAGTTCTTC
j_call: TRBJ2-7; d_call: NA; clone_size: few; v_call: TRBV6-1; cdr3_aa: CASTAPTGTYEQYF; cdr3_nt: TGTGCCAGCACCGCCCCAACAGGGACCTACGAGCAGTACTTC
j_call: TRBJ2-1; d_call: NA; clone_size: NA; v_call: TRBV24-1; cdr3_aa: CATTSRLNNEQFF; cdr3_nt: TGTGCCACCACCTCTCGACTGAACAATGAGCAGTTCTTC
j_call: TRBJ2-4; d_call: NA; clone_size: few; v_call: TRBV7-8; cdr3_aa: CASSLIFGGGAGDAKNIQYF; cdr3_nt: TGTGCCAGCAGCTTAATATTCGGCGGCGGTGCAGGGGATGCCAAAAACATTCAGTACTTC
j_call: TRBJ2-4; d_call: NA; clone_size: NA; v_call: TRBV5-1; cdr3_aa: CASSLSTENIQYF; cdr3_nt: TGCGCCAGCAGCTTGAGTACGGAAAACATTCAGTACTTC
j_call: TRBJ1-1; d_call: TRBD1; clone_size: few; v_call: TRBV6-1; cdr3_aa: CASSRQGGRTEAFF; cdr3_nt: TGTGCCAGCAGTCGACAGGGGGGTCGGACTGAAGCTTTCTTT
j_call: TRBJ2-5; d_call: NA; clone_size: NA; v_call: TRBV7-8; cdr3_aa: CASSPPSYQETQYF; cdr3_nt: TGTGCCAGCAGCCCCCCGAGCTACCAAGAGACCCAGTACTTC
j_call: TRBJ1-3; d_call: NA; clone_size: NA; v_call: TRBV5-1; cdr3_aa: CASSLGHTTGNTIYF; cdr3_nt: TGCGCCAGCAGCTTGGGGCATACCACTGGAAACACCATATATTTT
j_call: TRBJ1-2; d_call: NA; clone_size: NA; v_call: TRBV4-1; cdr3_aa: CASSQDREGRHGGYTF; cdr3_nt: TGCGCCAGCAGCCAAGATCGGGAGGGACGCCACGGGGGCTACACCTTC
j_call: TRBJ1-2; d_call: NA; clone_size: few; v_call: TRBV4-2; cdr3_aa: CASSQDISRGGYTF; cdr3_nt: TGTGCCAGCAGCCAAGATATTAGCAGGGGAGGCTACACCTTC
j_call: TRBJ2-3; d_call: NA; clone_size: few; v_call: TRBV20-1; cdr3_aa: CSARLGGGTDTQYF; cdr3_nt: TGCAGTGCTAGGCTCGGGGGTGGCACAGATACGCAGTATTTT
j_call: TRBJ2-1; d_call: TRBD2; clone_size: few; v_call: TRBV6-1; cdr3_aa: CASRFQLAGVAQFF; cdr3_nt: TGTGCCAGCAGATTCCAACTAGCGGGAGTGGCGCAGTTCTTC
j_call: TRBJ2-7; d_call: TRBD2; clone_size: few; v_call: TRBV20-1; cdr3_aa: CSAPPRGLAGPYEQYF; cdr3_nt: TGCAGTGCCCCTCCACGTGGACTAGCGGGACCCTACGAGCAGTACTTC
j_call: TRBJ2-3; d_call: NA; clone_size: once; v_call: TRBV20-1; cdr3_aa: CSARGPASSTDTQYF; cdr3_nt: TGCAGTGCTAGAGGTCCGGCTTCTAGCACAGATACGCAGTATTTT
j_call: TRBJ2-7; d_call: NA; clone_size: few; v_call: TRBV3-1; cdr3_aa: CASSQGEVQVPYEQYF; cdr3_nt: TGTGCCAGCAGCCAAGGAGAGGTGCAGGTCCCCTACGAGCAGTACTTC
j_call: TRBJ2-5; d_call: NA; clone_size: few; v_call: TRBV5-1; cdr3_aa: CASSPLETGRGTQYF; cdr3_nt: TGCGCCAGCAGCCCTTTAGAGACGGGTAGAGGGACCCAGTACTTC
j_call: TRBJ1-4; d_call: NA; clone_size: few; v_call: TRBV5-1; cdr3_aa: CASSLAGTAIGLFF; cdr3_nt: TGCGCCAGCAGCTTGGCCGGGACGGCGATTGGCCTGTTTTTT
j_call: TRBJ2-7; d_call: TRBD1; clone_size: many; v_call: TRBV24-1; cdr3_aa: CATSQGASEQYF; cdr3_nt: TGTGCCACCAGTCAGGGGGCGAGCGAGCAGTACTTC
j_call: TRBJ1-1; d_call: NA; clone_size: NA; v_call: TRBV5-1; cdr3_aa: CASSETGTGTEAFF; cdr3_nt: TGCGCCAGCAGCGAAACCGGGACCGGCACTGAAGCTTTCTTT
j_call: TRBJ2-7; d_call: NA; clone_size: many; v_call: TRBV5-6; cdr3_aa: CASSLAFYEQYF; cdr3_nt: TGTGCCAGCAGCTTGGCCTTCTACGAGCAGTACTTC
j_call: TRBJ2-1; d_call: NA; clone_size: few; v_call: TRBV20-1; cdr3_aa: CSANRAGSSYNEQFF; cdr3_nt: TGCAGTGCCAACCGGGCGGGGAGCTCCTACAATGAGCAGTTCTTC
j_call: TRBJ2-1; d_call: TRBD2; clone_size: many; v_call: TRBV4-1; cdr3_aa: CASSPTSTVFNEQFF; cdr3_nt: TGCGCCAGCAGCCCGACTAGCACAGTTTTCAATGAGCAGTTCTTC